This TCR beta chain was recovered during a study of low-dose radiotherapy and immunotherapy resistance in tumors. Study summary: Intravenous cyclophosphamide at 200 mg/m2 preceded radiation and immunotherapy by one day, every two weeks.

Documented time point: before trial treatment. Donors, who were enrolled in a single-arm phase I dose-escalation trial, received nivolumab, ipilimumab, aspirin, low-dose cyclophosphamide and low-dose radiotherapy. With 2 bases removed from V and 9 bases from J, the gap between germline ends came to 17 bases. Per germline, CDR1 SGHDN and CDR2 FVKESK. The length of the CDR3 is 16 residues. Many counts were recorded for this clonotype. Both TCRalpha and TCRbeta chains were reverse transcribed with V-gene-specific primers. The authors ran about 20 PCR cycles to amplify TCRs with a constant-region primer and V-primer adapter. After the mRNA was isolated, it was amplified using in vitro transcription. TCRdb used MiXCR to reprocess the reads, holding one entry per CDR3 protein. Among about 64,000 distinct CDR3 sequences listed, 26% were seen once.

The starting material was PBMCs, obtained before treatment. This clonotype was sampled from a male donor with rectosigmoid adenocarcinoma. The rearrangement links TRBV14 to TRBJ1-6; D is perhaps TRBD1 (6 bases). Here the CDR3 reads CASSQLQGTMASPLHF. CDR3 bases: TGTGCCAGCAGCCAACTACAAGGGACAATGGCTTCACCCCTCCACTTT.